The T cell receptor beta chain described here comes from a study of blood T cell repertoires in COVID-19. Here immunoSEQ multiplex PCR was the method, and the copy in TCRdb shows in-frame clones only, minus some. The data show roughly 120,000 clones, about nine tenths seen once. The sequence derives from a man in his fifties or sixties with active COVID-19. The sample consisted of peripheral blood.

The CDR3 DNA follows: TGTGCCAGCAGCTTAGGACTAGCCAGCAATGAGCAGTTCTTC. It translates to CASSLGLASNEQFF. V gene TRBV5-6 combines with J gene TRBJ2-1; TRBD2 agrees at 8 bases. Trimming removed 2 bases from V and 6 bases from J; junction bases left unmatched: 4. Germline V lookup: CDR1 SGHDT, CDR2 YYEEEE. This CDR3 spans 14 amino acids. Full variable domain (missing parts from reference TRBV5-6 and TRBJ2-1): DAGVTQSPTHLIKTRGQQVTLRCSPKSGHDTVSWYQQALGQGPQFIFQYYEEEERQRGNFPDRFSGHQFPNYSSELNVNALLLGDSALYLCASSLGLASNEQFFGPGTRLTVL.